The 20 T cell receptor beta chains below were found in one sample sequenced in a study of cytomegalovirus exposure and HLA in healthy donors. Primers: 60 Vbeta forward and 13 Jbeta reverse. Repertoires were generated with immunoSEQ multiplex PCR, while TCRdb's copy carries only in-frame clones and drops some. The data show about 100,000 clones, around three quarters seen once. Sequences were obtained from PBMCs. Receptors were obtained from a young man in good health and CMV-seronegative.

The J gene is TRBJ1-1, the V gene TRBV14; maybe TRBD1 (5 bases). The ends were cut back, 8 bases at V and 7 bases at J, with 14 bases in the middle. The CDR3 is made up of 12 amino acids. Germline CDR1 reads SGHDN; CDR2 reads FVKESK. DNA of the CDR3: TGTGCCAGCGGTATTAACAGGTATGAAGCTTTCTTT. Its protein is CASGINRYEAFF.

V gene TRBV28 combines with J gene TRBJ1-1; the match to TRBD1 covers 10 bases. Germline V gene sequence: CDR1 MDHEN, CDR2 SYDVKM. CDR3 size: 17 residues. Losses at the gene ends were 1 base for V and 1 base for J; bases not matched to a gene: 6. The CDR3 coding sequence is TGTGCCAGCAGTTTATTCGGGACAGGGGCGCCGAACACTGAAGCTTTCTTT. Its protein is CASSLFGTGAPNTEAFF.

This clone occurred once. At one end, the junction sequence differs from germline, possibly due to a read error. This sample also contains other DNA sequences that code for the same CDR3. The rearrangement uses TRBV6-4 and TRBJ2-1; 12 bases are a match to TRBD2. The germline gives CDR1 MRHNA, CDR2 SNTAGT. The CDR3 is 16 amino acids. The CDR3 is CASSDLAGGDYNEQFF. CDR3 sequence (DNA): TGCGCCAGCAGTGACCTAGCGGGGGGGGATTACAATGAGCAGTTCTTC.

The J gene is TRBJ2-3, the V gene TRBV5-6; no clear D. The V end lost 5 bases, the J end lost 3 bases, and 19 bases lay between the germline ends. This CDR3 is 16 amino acids long. Germline assignment: CDR1 SGHDT and CDR2 YYEEEE. CDR3 protein: CASRSTVLNTTDTQYF. CDR3 DNA sequence: TGTGCCAGCAGGTCGACCGTACTAAATACAACAGATACGCAGTATTTT.

The chain is built from TRBV19 and TRBJ2-2; the D is unclear. From germline, CDR1 is LNHDA and CDR2 SQIVND (reference sequence). With 9 bases removed from V and 4 bases from J, the gap between germline ends came to 24 bases. This CDR3 is 17 amino acids long. The CDR3 coding sequence is TGTGCCAGCACAACTGGGCTCCTCCAAATCGCCACCGGGGAGCTGTTTTTT. Protein product: CASTTGLLQIATGELFF.

This clone occurred a few times. This sequence joins TRBV2 and TRBJ2-5; 10 nucleotides align to TRBD2. The trim removed 6 bases at V and 1 base at J, leaving 5 bases unmatched. CDR3 length: 15 amino acids. Germline CDR1 and CDR2: SNHLY and FYNNEI. The CDR3 reads CASSSGTSAQETQYF. The CDR3 DNA reads as TGTGCCAGCAGCTCCGGGACTAGCGCCCAAGAGACCCAGTACTTC.

This chain uses TRBV2 with TRBJ1-5; D possibly corresponds to TRBD1 (5 bases). CDR1 is SNHLY, CDR2 FYNNEI, per germline. V was clipped by 6 bases and J by 0 bases, with 12 bases between them. The CDR3 contains 15 residues. The CDR3 bases are TGTGCCAGCAGCCGGGGGGACTATAGCAATCAGCCCCAGCATTTT. It specifies CASSRGDYSNQPQHF.

The genes are TRBV5-1 and TRBJ2-5; D not certain. Germline V gene lookup returns CDR1 SGHRS and CDR2 YFSETQ. The CDR3 totals 12 residues. The V and J ends lost 2 bases and 3 bases respectively, with 5 bases between them. CDR3 DNA: TGCGCCAGCAGCTTCCAGGAAGAGACCCAGTACTTC. As protein: CASSFQEETQYF.

This chain joins TRBV4-1 and TRBJ2-3, with D hard to call. CDR1 is MGHRA and CDR2 is YSYEKL in the germline V gene. There are 14 residues in the CDR3. V shed 6 bases and J shed 5 bases, with 15 bases lying between them. CDR3 bases: TGCGCCAGCAGTTTGTTTACCTCCGGAGATACGCAGTATTTT. It codes for CASSLFTSGDTQYF.

This chain uses TRBV7-9 with TRBJ2-2; D is ambiguous. The CDR3 runs 15 residues. Germline assignment: CDR1 SEHNR and CDR2 FQNEAQ (reference sequence). V was trimmed by 3 bases and J by 0 bases, leaving 8 bases between them. The CDR3, as DNA: TGTGCCAGCAGCTTTGGAGACCCGAACACCGGGGAGCTGTTTTTT. Translated, it gives CASSFGDPNTGELFF.

V usage is TRBV19 and J usage is TRBJ1-2; 8 nucleotides match TRBD1. The CDR3 runs 13 residues. Germline loops: CDR1 LNHDA, CDR2 SQIVND (reference sequence). V trimming: 3 bases; J trimming: 8 bases; junction bases outside the gene matches: 5. CDR3 region: CASSMDRAYGYTF. In DNA form, the CDR3 reads TGTGCCAGTAGTATGGACAGGGCCTACGGCTACACCTTC.

V is TRBV7-2 and J is TRBJ2-5; TRBD1 agrees at 7 bases. Gene TRBJ2-7 matches the end of the DNA better, so the J call may be wrong. The germline V gene has CDR1 SGHTA and CDR2 FQGNSA. This CDR3 spans 14 amino acids. The CDR3 DNA reads as TGTGCCAGCAGCTTAGGAGGGGGCGGTTACGAGCAGTACTTC. Translating gives CASSLGGGGYEQYF.

This chain joins TRBV5-6 and TRBJ1-5; 8 nucleotides match TRBD1. The CDR3 is 17 residues long. Germline V gives CDR1 SGHDT, CDR2 YYEEEE. The J segment lost 0 bases and the V segment lost 7 bases, leaving 12 bases of the junction unmatched. In DNA, the CDR3 is TGTGCCAGCCCTTCGGGAGACAGGGGTGATAGCAATCAGCCCCAGCATTTT. Its translation: CASPSGDRGDSNQPQHF.

The gene calls are TRBV25-1 and TRBJ1-2, with TRBD1 matching over 7 bases. The CDR3 extends over 14 amino acids. The germline CDR1 and CDR2 sequences are MGHDK and SYGVNS. The trim removed 5 bases at V and 0 bases at J, leaving 3 bases unmatched. This chain's CDR3 is CASSTGTANYGYTF. The DNA of the CDR3 is TGTGCCAGCAGTACCGGGACAGCTAACTATGGCTACACCTTC.

The chain recombines TRBV9 with TRBJ2-7; 7 positions match TRBD2. The CDR3 spans 15 residues. The V gene's germline CDR1 is SGDLS and CDR2 YYNGEE. V shed 2 bases, J shed 0 bases, and the junction held 5 bases outside the gene matches. CDR3 sequence (DNA): TGTGCCAGCAGCGTCGGGGGGACTATCTCCTACGAGCAGTACTTC. Translated: CASSVGGTISYEQYF. Full variable domain (missing parts from reference TRBV9 and TRBJ2-7): DSGVTQTPKHLITATGQRVTLRCSPRSGDLSVYWYQQSLDQGLQFLIQYYNGEERAKGNILERFSAQQFPDLHSELNLSSLELGDSALYFCASSVGGTISYEQYFGPGTRLTVT.

V is TRBV6-5 and J is TRBJ2-3, with TRBD1 matching 7 bases. The J segment lost 3 bases and the V segment lost 6 bases, leaving 6 bases of the junction unmatched. This CDR3 comprises 14 residues. Germline V gene lookup returns CDR1 MNHEY and CDR2 SVGAGI. CDR3 in amino acids: CASSHGQATDTQYF. Here the CDR3 DNA reads TGTGCCAGCAGCCATGGACAGGCGACAGATACGCAGTATTTT.

The V gene is TRBV9, the J gene TRBJ2-3; TRBD2 might be the D (5 bases). CDR3 length equals 17 residues. Germline CDR1 and CDR2: SGDLS and YYNGEE. V was pared by 3 bases and J by 4 bases, with 21 bases between. The DNA of the CDR3 is TGTGCCAGCAGCGCCAGGACTGCCTTTGGTGTATCAGATACGCAGTATTTT. Residues: CASSARTAFGVSDTQYF.

This clone was seen only once. V and J are TRBV9 and TRBJ2-5; possible D gene TRBD1, 5 bases. CDR3 size: 15 residues. Germline-derived CDR1 and CDR2 are SGDLS and YYNGEE. V was shortened by 0 bases and J by 5 bases, with 14 bases between the two germline ends. The CDR3 region has the DNA TGTGCCAGCAGCGTAGCGGACCACTCAGGGGAGACCCAGTACTTC. It encodes CASSVADHSGETQYF.

V and J are TRBV9 and TRBJ2-5; no definite D call. In germline, CDR1 is SGDLS, CDR2 YYNGEE. This CDR3 region has 14 residues. Trimming removed 0 bases at V and 0 bases at J, with 6 bases between. The CDR3 DNA follows: TGTGCCAGCAGCGTAGCTACAGACCAAGAGACCCAGTACTTC. This gives the protein CASSVATDQETQYF. The full variable domain, in which reference TRBV9 and TRBJ2-5 provide the parts outside the CDR3, is DSGVTQTPKHLITATGQRVTLRCSPRSGDLSVYWYQQSLDQGLQFLIQYYNGEERAKGNILERFSAQQFPDLHSELNLSSLELGDSALYFCASSVATDQETQYFGPGTRLLVL.

The chain recombines TRBV5-4 with TRBJ2-2; D is perhaps TRBD2 (6 bases). Per germline, CDR1 SGHNT and CDR2 YYREEE (reference sequence). V lost 2 bases and J 5 bases, leaving 13 bases between the germline ends. This CDR3 is 15 amino acids long. The chain's CDR3 is CASSFGGLRTGELFF. As DNA, the CDR3 is TGTGCCAGCAGCTTCGGGGGTTTAAGGACCGGGGAGCTGTTTTTT. Looking up the rest from reference TRBV5-4 and TRBJ2-2 gives the full variable domain: ETGVTQSPTHLIKTRGQQVTLRCSSQSGHNTVSWYQQALGQGPQFIFQYYREEENGRGNFPPRFSGLQFPNYSSELNVNALELDDSALYLCASSFGGLRTGELFFGEGSRLTVL.